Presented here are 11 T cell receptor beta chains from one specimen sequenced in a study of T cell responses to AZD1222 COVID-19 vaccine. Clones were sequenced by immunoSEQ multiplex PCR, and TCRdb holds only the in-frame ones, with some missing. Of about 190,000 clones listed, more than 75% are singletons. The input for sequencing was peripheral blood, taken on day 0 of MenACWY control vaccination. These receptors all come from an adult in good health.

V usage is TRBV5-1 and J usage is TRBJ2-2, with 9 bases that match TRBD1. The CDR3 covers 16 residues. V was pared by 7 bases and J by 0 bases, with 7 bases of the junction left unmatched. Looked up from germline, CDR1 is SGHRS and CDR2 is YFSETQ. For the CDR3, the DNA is TGCGCCAGCTGCCCGGGACAGGGTACGAACACCGGGGAGCTGTTTTTT. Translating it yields CASCPGQGTNTGELFF.

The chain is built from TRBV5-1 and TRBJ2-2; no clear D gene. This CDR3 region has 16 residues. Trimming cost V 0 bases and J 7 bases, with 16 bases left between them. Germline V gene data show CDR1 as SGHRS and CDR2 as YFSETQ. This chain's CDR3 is CASSLDSLGTYGELFF. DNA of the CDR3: TGCGCCAGCAGCTTGGACAGCCTCGGCACGTACGGGGAGCTGTTTTTT.

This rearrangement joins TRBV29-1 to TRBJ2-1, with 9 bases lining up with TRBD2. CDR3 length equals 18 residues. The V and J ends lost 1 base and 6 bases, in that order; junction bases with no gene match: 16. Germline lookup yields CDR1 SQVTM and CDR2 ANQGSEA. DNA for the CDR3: TGCAGCGTTGAAGCCTCATTCTTAGCGGGGGAGGGACCCAATGAGCAGTTCTTC. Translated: CSVEASFLAGEGPNEQFF.

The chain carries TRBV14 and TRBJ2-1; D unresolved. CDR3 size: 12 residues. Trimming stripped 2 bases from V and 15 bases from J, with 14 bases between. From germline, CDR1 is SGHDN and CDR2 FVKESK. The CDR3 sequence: CASSQIGADRFF. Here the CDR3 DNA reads TGTGCCAGCAGCCAAATTGGAGCAGATAGGTTCTTC.

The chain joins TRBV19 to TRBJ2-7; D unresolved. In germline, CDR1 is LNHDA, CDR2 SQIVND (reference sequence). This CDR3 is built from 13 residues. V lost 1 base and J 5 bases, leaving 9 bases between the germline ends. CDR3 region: CASSIGLVHEQYF. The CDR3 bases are TGTGCCAGTAGTATAGGCCTAGTACACGAGCAGTACTTC. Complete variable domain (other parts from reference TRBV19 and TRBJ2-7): DGGITQSPKYLFRKEGQNVTLSCEQNLNHDAMYWYRQDPGQGLRLIYYSQIVNDFQKGDIAEGYSVSREKKESFPLTVTSAQKNPTAFYLCASSIGLVHEQYFGPGTRLTVT.

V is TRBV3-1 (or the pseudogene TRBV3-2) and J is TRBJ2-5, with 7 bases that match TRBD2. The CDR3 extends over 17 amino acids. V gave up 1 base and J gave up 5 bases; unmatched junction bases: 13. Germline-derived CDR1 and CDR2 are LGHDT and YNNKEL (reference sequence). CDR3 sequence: CASSQGGGLRLRETQYF. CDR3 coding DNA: TGTGCCAGCAGCCAAGGCGGGGGACTTAGGCTGAGGGAGACCCAGTACTTC.

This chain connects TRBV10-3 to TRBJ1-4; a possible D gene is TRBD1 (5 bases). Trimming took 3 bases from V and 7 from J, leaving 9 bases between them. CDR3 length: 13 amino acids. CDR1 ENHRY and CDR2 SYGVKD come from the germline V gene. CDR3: CAISDGGIEKLFF. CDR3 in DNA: TGTGCCATCAGTGATGGGGGGATTGAAAAACTGTTTTTT.

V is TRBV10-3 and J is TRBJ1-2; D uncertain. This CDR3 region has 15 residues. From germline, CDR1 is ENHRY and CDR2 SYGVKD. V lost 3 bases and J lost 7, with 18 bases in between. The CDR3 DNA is TGTGCCATCAGTGACGCAGCTCGGTGGGTGGGTGGCTACACCTTC. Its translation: CAISDAARWVGGYTF.

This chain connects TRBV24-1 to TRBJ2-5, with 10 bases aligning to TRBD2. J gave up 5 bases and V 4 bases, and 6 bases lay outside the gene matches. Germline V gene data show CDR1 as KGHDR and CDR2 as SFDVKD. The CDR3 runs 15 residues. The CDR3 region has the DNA TGTGCCACCAGTGAGGCACTAGCGGGATATGAGACCCAGTACTTC. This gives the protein CATSEALAGYETQYF.

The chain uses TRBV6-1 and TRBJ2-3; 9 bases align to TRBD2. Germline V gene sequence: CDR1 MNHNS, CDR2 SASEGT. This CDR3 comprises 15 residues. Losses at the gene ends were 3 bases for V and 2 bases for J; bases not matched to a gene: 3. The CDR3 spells CASSDSGGPTDTQYF. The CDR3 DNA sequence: TGTGCCAGCAGTGATAGCGGGGGCCCCACAGATACGCAGTATTTT.

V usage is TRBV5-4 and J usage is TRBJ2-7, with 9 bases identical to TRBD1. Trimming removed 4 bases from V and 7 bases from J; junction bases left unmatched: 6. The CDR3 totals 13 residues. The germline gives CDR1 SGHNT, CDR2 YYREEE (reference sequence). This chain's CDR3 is CASSQQGAREQYF. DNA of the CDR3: TGTGCCAGCAGCCAACAGGGGGCGCGGGAGCAGTACTTC.